This is a list of T cell receptor beta chains from one sample in a study of blood T cell repertoires in COVID-19. Measured with immunoSEQ multiplex PCR; TCRdb has only the in-frame clones, and not every one. The sample contains some 210,000 clones, approximately 90% of which appear only once. Sequencing was carried out using PBMCs or T cells enriched from blood (not recorded which). These TCRs come from a man aged 18 to 30 with acute COVID-19. The CDR3 runs from the conserved cysteine through the conserved F or W. The D gene is left open where the match is weak. Rows may omit the clone size; those that give it use once, few, many or a size class.

size: few
D: TRBD1
J: TRBJ1-2
V: TRBV5-1
CDR3: CASSLEGRTGGYGYTF
DNA: TGCGCCAGCAGCTTGGAAGGCCGGACAGGGGGCTATGGCTACACCTTC

size: .
D: .
J: TRBJ2-3
V: TRBV30
CDR3: CAWTFSGSTDTQYF
DNA: TGTGCCTGGACTTTTAGCGGAAGCACAGATACGCAGTATTTT

size: .
D: TRBD2
J: TRBJ2-1
V: TRBV4-2
CDR3: CASSQQPGTSNEQFF
DNA: TGTGCCAGCAGCCAACAACCCGGGACTAGCAATGAGCAGTTCTTC

size: .
D: .
J: TRBJ1-5
V: TRBV27
CDR3: CASSLSVDAGIQHF
DNA: TGTGCCAGCAGTTTATCGGTTGATGCCGGGATCCAGCATTTT

size: .
D: TRBD1
J: TRBJ2-7
V: TRBV19
CDR3: CASSLRQGVGEQYF
DNA: TGTGCCAGTAGTCTCCGACAGGGCGTGGGGGAGCAGTACTTC

size: few
D: TRBD1
J: TRBJ2-7
V: TRBV4-3
CDR3: CASSQGTGMSYEQYF
DNA: TGCGCCAGCAGCCAGGGGACAGGGATGTCCTACGAGCAGTACTTC

size: .
D: TRBD1
J: TRBJ1-5
V: TRBV4-1
CDR3: CASSQVLDRGPSNQPQHF
DNA: TGCGCCAGCAGCCAAGTCCTGGACAGGGGGCCAAGCAATCAGCCCCAGCATTTT

size: .
D: .
J: TRBJ1-6
V: TRBV2
CDR3: CASTGDLGYSPLHF
DNA: TGTGCCAGTACCGGGGATCTAGGTTATTCACCCCTCCACTTT

size: .
D: .
J: TRBJ2-1
V: TRBV28
CDR3: CASSFGLGAGEQFF
DNA: TGTGCCAGCAGTTTCGGATTGGGGGCGGGTGAGCAGTTCTTC

size: once
D: .
J: TRBJ2-1
V: TRBV5-1
CDR3: CASSLRWDSYNEQFF
DNA: TGCGCCAGCAGCTTGAGGTGGGACTCTTACAATGAGCAGTTCTTC

size: few
D: .
J: TRBJ2-5
V: TRBV28
CDR3: CASSSSGALHGETQYF
DNA: TGTGCCAGCAGTTCGAGTGGGGCTCTACACGGGGAGACCCAGTACTTC

size: .
D: .
J: TRBJ1-1
V: TRBV28
CDR3: CASRVQITANTEAFF
DNA: TGTGCCAGCAGAGTTCAAATTACAGCGAACACTGAAGCTTTCTTT

size: .
D: TRBD1
J: TRBJ2-2
V: TRBV18
CDR3: CASSPTGQENTGELFF
DNA: TGTGCCAGCTCACCAACGGGACAGGAGAACACCGGGGAGCTGTTTTTT

size: .
D: .
J: TRBJ1-5
V: TRBV6-5
CDR3: CASSYRGGKQPQHF
DNA: TGTGCCAGCAGTTACCGGGGAGGGAAGCAGCCCCAGCATTTT

size: few
D: .
J: TRBJ2-1
V: TRBV27
CDR3: CASSSDTGYNEQFF
DNA: TGTGCCAGCAGTTCGGACACCGGATACAATGAGCAGTTCTTC

size: once
D: TRBD2
J: TRBJ2-3
V: TRBV3-1/TRBV3-2
CDR3: CASSPGLAGGWDTDTQYF
DNA: TGTGCCAGCAGCCCAGGACTAGCGGGAGGGTGGGACACAGATACGCAGTATTTT

size: .
D: .
J: TRBJ2-1
V: TRBV7-2
CDR3: CASSLASLRDKGNEQFF
DNA: TGTGCCAGCAGCTTAGCCTCCCTCCGGGACAAGGGAAATGAGCAGTTCTTC

size: .
D: .
J: TRBJ2-1
V: TRBV21-1
CDR3: CASSKFSKQFF
DNA: TGTGCCAGCAGCAAGTTTAGCAAGCAGTTCTTC

size: .
D: TRBD1
J: TRBJ1-4
V: TRBV2
CDR3: CASSEGQATNEKLFF
DNA: TGTGCCAGCAGTGAGGGACAGGCAACTAATGAAAAACTGTTTTTT

size: few
D: .
J: TRBJ2-7
V: TRBV27
CDR3: CASSPGAQRITYEQYF
DNA: TGTGCCAGCAGTCCAGGGGCCCAGCGGATTACCTACGAGCAGTACTTC

size: .
D: TRBD1
J: TRBJ2-7
V: TRBV19
CDR3: CASSREQGNYEQYF
DNA: TGTGCCAGTAGTAGGGAACAGGGGAACTACGAGCAGTACTTC

size: .
D: TRBD2
J: TRBJ2-3
V: TRBV29-1
CDR3: CSVDGLAGHDTQYF
DNA: TGCAGCGTGGATGGACTAGCGGGACACGATACGCAGTATTTT

size: .
D: .
J: TRBJ2-2
V: TRBV5-1
CDR3: CASRTTDTGELFF
DNA: TGCGCCAGCAGAACCACGGACACCGGGGAGCTGTTTTTT

size: .
D: TRBD1
J: TRBJ2-7
V: TRBV25-1
CDR3: CASSEGDRVSYEQYF
DNA: TGTGCCAGCAGTGAGGGAGACAGGGTTTCCTACGAGCAGTACTTC

size: .
D: TRBD1
J: TRBJ2-3
V: TRBV5-8
CDR3: CASSLTGLADTQYF
DNA: TGTGCCAGCAGCCTGACAGGGTTAGCAGATACGCAGTATTTT

size: .
D: TRBD1
J: TRBJ2-7
V: TRBV19
CDR3: CASSPGTGLITYEQYF
DNA: TGTGCCAGTAGTCCAGGGACAGGGTTGATAACCTACGAGCAGTACTTC

size: .
D: TRBD1
J: TRBJ1-4
V: TRBV7-9
CDR3: CASLTGTNEKLFF
DNA: TGTGCCAGCCTGACAGGGACTAATGAAAAACTGTTTTTT

size: .
D: .
J: TRBJ1-4
V: TRBV27
CDR3: CASSPLGVTNEKLFF
DNA: TGTGCCAGCAGTCCCCTAGGGGTTACAAATGAAAAACTGTTTTTT

size: .
D: .
J: TRBJ1-5
V: TRBV3-1/TRBV3-2
CDR3: CASESWGGFSNQPQHF
DNA: TGTGCCAGCGAATCATGGGGGGGGTTTAGCAATCAGCCCCAGCATTTT

size: .
D: TRBD1
J: TRBJ2-3
V: TRBV28
CDR3: CATSGGDTQYF
DNA: TGTGCCACCTCAGGGGGCGATACGCAGTATTTT

size: .
D: .
J: TRBJ1-1
V: TRBV9
CDR3: CASSPSAGENTEAFF
DNA: TGTGCCAGCAGCCCTTCCGCGGGGGAGAACACTGAAGCTTTCTTT

size: .
D: .
J: TRBJ2-1
V: TRBV9
CDR3: CASSVGARLGDEQFF
DNA: TGTGCCAGCAGCGTGGGAGCCAGGTTAGGCGATGAGCAGTTCTTC

size: .
D: .
J: TRBJ1-1
V: TRBV7-9
CDR3: CASSLEDYTEAFF
DNA: TGTGCCAGCAGCCTCGAGGACTACACTGAAGCTTTCTTT

size: .
D: TRBD2
J: TRBJ2-3
V: TRBV25-1
CDR3: CASSGWREGRTDTQYF
DNA: TGTGCCAGCAGCGGATGGAGGGAGGGCCGGACAGATACGCAGTATTTT

size: .
D: TRBD2
J: TRBJ2-3
V: TRBV7-3
CDR3: CASSSGTGGTDTQYF
DNA: TGTGCCAGCAGCTCAGGGACGGGGGGAACAGATACGCAGTATTTT

size: few
D: .
J: TRBJ2-1
V: TRBV5-1
CDR3: CASSPQSTEGDEQFF
DNA: TGCGCCAGCAGCCCACAGAGCACTGAGGGCGATGAGCAGTTCTTC

size: .
D: .
J: TRBJ1-3
V: TRBV9
CDR3: CASSVRGGIENTIYF
DNA: TGTGCCAGCAGCGTACGTGGGGGGATAGAAAACACCATATATTTT

size: .
D: TRBD1
J: TRBJ2-1
V: TRBV5-6
CDR3: CASSLTGTGSYNEQFF
DNA: TGTGCCAGCAGCTTGACCGGGACAGGCTCCTACAATGAGCAGTTCTTC

size: .
D: .
J: TRBJ1-2
V: TRBV14
CDR3: CASSLQTGNYGYTF
DNA: TGTGCCAGCAGCCTACAGACAGGCAACTATGGCTACACCTTC

size: .
D: TRBD1
J: TRBJ1-1
V: TRBV29-1
CDR3: CSGKGTGAEAFF
DNA: TGCAGCGGGAAAGGGACAGGCGCTGAAGCTTTCTTT

size: .
D: TRBD1
J: TRBJ2-7
V: TRBV9
CDR3: CASSVAPPGTGVFHYEQYF
DNA: TGTGCCAGCAGCGTAGCTCCGCCCGGGACAGGGGTTTTCCACTACGAGCAGTACTTC

size: .
D: TRBD1
J: TRBJ2-7
V: TRBV11-3
CDR3: CASTDPGQAYEQYF
DNA: TGTGCCAGCACCGATCCGGGACAGGCCTACGAGCAGTACTTC

size: .
D: TRBD2
J: TRBJ2-1
V: TRBV3-1/TRBV3-2
CDR3: CASSQGLAGGYGNEQFF
DNA: TGTGCCAGCAGCCAAGGACTAGCGGGAGGATATGGGAATGAGCAGTTCTTC